This TCR beta chain appears in the sequencing data of a study of human T cells and chemical hapten exposure. Time point here: pre-sensitization, week 0. Noted treatment: therapeutic diphenylcyclopropenone sensitization with weekly scalp DPC. TCRdb reprocessed the RACE reads via MiXCR and lists one record per CDR3 protein. The sample includes tens of thousands of distinct CDR3 sequences, around 9.9% of them seen just once. This clonotype has ten or more counts. V trimming: 3 bases; J trimming: 5 bases; junction bases outside the gene matches: 11. The germline V gene encodes CDR1 MDHEN and CDR2 SYDVKM. The CDR3 is 17 residues long.

The TCR comes from a woman between 45 and 60 years old with alopecia areata. Some clones in this sample may be carry-over from other donors' samples. The chain is built from TRBV28 and TRBJ2-2; the match to TRBD1 covers 8 bases. Material: whole blood, obtained in connection with sensitization to the hapten diphenylcyclopropenone (DPC). CDR3 in DNA: TGTGCCAGCAGTTTCTTCCCCAGGGGGCGCGAAACCGGGGAGCTGTTTTTT. Translation: CASSFFPRGRETGELFF. The full variable domain, rest sourced from reference TRBV28 and TRBJ2-2, is DVKVTQSSRYLVKRTGEKVFLECVQDMDHENMFWYRQDPGLGLRLIYFSYDVKMKEKGDIPEGYSVSREKKERFSLILESASTNQTSMYLCASSFFPRGRETGELFFGEGSRLTVL.